This TCR beta chain originates from a study of blood T cell repertoires in COVID-19. Measured with immunoSEQ multiplex PCR; TCRdb has only the in-frame clones, and not every one. This table has 450,000 or so clones, roughly nine tenths appearing once. Germline V lookup: CDR1 SEHNR, CDR2 FQNEAQ (reference sequence). This CDR3 spans 11 amino acids. Deletions cut 7 bases from V and 4 bases from J, with 7 bases between. This TCR was recovered from a man younger than 35 with COVID-19, enrolled during active disease. The sequencing sample was made of peripheral blood. This sequence joins TRBV7-9 and TRBJ1-1; D not resolved. CDR3 in amino acids: CASTPGTEAFF. The CDR3 nucleotides read TGTGCCAGCACCCCGGGCACTGAAGCTTTCTTT.